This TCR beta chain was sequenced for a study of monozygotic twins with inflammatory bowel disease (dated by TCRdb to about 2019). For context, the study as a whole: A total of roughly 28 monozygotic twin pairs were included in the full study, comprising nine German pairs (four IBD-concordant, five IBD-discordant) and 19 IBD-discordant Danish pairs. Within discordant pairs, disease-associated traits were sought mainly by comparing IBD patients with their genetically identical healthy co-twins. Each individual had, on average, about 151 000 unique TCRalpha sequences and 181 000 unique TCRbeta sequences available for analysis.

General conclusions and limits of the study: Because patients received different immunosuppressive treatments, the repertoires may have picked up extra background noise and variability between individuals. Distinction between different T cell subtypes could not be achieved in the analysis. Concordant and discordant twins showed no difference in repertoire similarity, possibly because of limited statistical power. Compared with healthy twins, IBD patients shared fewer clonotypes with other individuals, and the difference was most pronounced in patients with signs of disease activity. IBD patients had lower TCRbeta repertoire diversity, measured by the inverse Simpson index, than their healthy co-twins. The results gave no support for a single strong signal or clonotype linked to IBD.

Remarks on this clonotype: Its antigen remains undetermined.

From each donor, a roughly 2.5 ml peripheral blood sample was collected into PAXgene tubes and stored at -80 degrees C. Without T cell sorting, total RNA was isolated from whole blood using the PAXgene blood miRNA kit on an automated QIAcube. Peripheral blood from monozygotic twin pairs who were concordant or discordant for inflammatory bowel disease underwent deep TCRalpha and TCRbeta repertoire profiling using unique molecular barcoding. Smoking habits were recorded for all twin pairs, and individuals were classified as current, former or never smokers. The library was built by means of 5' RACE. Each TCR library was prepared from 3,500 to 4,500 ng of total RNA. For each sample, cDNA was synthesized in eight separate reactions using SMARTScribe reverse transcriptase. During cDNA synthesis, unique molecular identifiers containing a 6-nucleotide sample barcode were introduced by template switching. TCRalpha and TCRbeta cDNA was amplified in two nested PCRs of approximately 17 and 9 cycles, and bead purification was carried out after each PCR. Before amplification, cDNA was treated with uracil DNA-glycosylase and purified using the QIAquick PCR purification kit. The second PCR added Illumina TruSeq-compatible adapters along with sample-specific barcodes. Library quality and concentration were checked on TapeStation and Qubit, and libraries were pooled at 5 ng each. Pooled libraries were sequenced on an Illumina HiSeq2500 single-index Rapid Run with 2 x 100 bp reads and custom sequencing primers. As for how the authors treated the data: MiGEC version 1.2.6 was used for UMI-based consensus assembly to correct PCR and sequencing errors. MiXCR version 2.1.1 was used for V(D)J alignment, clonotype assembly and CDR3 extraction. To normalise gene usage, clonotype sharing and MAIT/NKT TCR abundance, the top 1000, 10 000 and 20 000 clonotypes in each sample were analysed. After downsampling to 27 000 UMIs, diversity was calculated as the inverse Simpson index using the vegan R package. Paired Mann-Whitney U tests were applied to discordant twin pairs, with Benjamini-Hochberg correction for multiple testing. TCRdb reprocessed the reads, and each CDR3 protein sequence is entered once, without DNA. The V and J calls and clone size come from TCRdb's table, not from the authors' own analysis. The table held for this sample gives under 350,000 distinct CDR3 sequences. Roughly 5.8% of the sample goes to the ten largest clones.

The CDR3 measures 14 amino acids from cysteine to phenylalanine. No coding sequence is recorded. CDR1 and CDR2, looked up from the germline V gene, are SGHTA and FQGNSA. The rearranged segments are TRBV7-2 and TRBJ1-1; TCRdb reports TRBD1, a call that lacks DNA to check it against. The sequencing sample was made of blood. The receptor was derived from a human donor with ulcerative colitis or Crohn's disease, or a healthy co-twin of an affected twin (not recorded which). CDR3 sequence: CASSSQGLNTEAFF.